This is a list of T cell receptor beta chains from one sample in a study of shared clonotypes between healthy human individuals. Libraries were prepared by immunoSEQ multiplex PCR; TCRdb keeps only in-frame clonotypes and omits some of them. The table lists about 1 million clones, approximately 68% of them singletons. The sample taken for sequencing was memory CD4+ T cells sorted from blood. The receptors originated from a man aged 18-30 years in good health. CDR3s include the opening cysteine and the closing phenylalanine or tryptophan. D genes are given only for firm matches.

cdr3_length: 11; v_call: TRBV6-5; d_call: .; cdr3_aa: CASRIDSEQYF
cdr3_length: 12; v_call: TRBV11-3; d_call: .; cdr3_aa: CASSLKIGEQFF
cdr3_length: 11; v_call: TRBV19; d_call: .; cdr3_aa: CASNGNTEAFF
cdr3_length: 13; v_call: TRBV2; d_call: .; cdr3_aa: CASTKTVNTEAFF
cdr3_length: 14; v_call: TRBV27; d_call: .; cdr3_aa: CASSPRVGKETQYF
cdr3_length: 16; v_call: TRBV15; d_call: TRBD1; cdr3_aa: CAISTETGFGNEKLFF
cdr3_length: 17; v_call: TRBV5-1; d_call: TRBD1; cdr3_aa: CASSLAGQGGSGNTIYF
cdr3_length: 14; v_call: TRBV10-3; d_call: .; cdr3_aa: CAISDTRGTDTQYF
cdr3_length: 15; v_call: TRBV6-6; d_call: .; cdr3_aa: CASSPRTAIEEKLFF
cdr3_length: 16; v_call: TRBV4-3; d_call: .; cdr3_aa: CASSQEHQGWGETQYF
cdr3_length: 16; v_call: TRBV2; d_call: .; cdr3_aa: CASSELFGWGAAEQYF
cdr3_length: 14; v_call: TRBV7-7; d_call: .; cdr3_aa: CASSLARGSNEQFF
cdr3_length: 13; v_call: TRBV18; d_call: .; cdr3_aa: CASSSRLDYGYTF
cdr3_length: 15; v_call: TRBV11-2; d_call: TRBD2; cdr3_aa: CASSPGTNLIDTQYF
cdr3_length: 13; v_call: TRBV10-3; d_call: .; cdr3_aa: CACKSPDDPGYTF
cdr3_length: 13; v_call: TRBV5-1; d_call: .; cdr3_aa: CASSRAAVNTQYF
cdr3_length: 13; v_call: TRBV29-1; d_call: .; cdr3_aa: CSVLVRSTGELFF
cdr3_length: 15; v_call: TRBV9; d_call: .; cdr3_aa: CASSVGSGNQETQYF
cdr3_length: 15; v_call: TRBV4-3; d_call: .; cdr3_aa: CASSQFKPEGNEQFF
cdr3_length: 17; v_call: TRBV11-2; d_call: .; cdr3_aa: CASSGGQLTLSGNTIYF
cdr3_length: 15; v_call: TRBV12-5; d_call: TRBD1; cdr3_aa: CASGWDRVNTGELFF
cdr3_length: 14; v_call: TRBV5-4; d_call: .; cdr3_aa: CASSPQTGRDEQYF
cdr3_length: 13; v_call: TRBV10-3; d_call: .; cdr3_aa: CAISRDSIYEQYF
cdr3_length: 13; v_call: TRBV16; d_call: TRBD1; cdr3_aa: CASSRGTGEKLFF
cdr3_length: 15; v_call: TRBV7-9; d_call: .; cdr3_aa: CASSLVLVGGDGYTF
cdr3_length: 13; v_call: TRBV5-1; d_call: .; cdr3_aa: CASRGRAQETQYF
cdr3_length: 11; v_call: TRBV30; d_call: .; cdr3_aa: CAWSEGPEAFF
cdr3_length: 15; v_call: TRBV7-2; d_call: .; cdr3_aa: CASRIGKGAIGTQYF
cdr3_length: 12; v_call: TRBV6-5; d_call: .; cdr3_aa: CASSLSAGLAFF
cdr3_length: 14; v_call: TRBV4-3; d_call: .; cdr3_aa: CASSETGEYGELFF
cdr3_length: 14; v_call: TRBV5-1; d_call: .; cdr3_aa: CASSLSDWDTEAFF
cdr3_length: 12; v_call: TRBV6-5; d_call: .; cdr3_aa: CASSPGVSPLHF
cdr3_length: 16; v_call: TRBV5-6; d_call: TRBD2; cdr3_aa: CASSSKLAGVYNEQFF